The clone carrying this TCR beta chain turned up a few times. Its target is unknown. Sequenced by immunoSEQ multiplex PCR; TCRdb stores in-frame clones only, minus some. The data show 90,000 or so clones, about 88% seen once. These data originate in a study of OX40 agonist ivuxolimab in advanced cancers. General observations from the study: In the 0.1 to 3.0 mg/kg range, CD4+ and CD8+ blood T cells had expanded clonally by week 6.

V shed 1 base and J 2 bases; nucleotides not matched to a gene: 3. The CDR3 loop spans 15 amino acids. The germline V gene encodes CDR1 MGHRA and CDR2 YSYEKL. The source of this sequence is an adult with an advanced solid tumor such as melanoma, head and neck, liver or kidney cancer. This rearrangement joins TRBV4-1 to TRBJ1-1; TRBD1 aligns across 8 bases. The material sequenced was CD4+ or CD8+ T cells sorted from blood, taken in a trial of the OX40 agonist ivuxolimab. This chain's CDR3 is CASSQGQGKNTEAFF. CDR3 DNA: TGCGCCAGCAGCCAAGGACAGGGGAAAAACACTGAAGCTTTCTTT.